The T cell receptor beta chain under discussion was sequenced for a study of T cells in Graves' hyperthyroidism and ophthalmopathy. Thyroid ultrasound and orbital computed tomography, with clinical symptoms and serum thyroxine and TRAb, informed diagnoses. The CDR3 runs to 16 residues. J was trimmed by 4 bases and V by 7 bases; bases with no gene match: 10. The germline V gene has CDR1 MDHEN and CDR2 SYDVKM. TCR beta CDR3 sequences were amplified from RNA transcripts. The study used the HTBI primer set for a first-round RT-PCR of the TCR CDR3. One entry per CDR3 protein results from TCRdb running MiXCR on the multiplex PCR reads. The table includes about 720,000 distinct CDR3 sequences, around 15% detected once.

J is TRBJ2-3 and V is TRBV28, with 11 bases aligning to TRBD2. The TCR originated in a man younger than 35 with Graves' hyperthyroidism. Sequenced input: blood. The CDR3: CASTLLAGGPSDTQYF. CDR3 DNA: TGTGCCAGCACCCTTTTAGCGGGAGGGCCGTCAGATACGCAGTATTTT.